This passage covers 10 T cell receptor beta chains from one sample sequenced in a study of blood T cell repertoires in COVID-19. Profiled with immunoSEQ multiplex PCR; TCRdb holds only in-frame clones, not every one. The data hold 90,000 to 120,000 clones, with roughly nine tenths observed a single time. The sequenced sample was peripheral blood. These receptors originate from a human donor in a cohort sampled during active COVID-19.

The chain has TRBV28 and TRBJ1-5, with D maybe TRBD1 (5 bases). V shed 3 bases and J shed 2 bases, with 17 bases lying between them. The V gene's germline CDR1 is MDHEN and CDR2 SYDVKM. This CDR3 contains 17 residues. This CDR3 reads CASSFGGRGGGNQPQHF. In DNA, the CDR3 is TGTGCCAGCAGTTTCGGAGGAAGGGGAGGTGGCAATCAGCCCCAGCATTTT.

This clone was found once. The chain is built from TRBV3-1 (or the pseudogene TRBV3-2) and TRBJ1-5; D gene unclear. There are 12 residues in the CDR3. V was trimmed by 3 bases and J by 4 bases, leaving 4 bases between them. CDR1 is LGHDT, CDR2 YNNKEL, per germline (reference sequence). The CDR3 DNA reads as TGTGCCAGCAGCCACGGTAATCAGCCCCAGCATTTT. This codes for CASSHGNQPQHF.

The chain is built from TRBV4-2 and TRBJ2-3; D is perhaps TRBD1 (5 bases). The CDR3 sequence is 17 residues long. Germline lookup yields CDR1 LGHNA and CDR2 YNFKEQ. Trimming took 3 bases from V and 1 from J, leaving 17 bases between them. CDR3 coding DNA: TGTGCCAGCAGCCACCTCTCTGGGGCACAGGGCACAGATACGCAGTATTTT. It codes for CASSHLSGAQGTDTQYF.

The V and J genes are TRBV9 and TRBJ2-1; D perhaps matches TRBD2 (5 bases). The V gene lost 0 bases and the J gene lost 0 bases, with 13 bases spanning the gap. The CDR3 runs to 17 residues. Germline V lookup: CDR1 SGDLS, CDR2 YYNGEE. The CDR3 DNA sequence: TGTGCCAGCAGCGTAGTTGGGCGGGCGAGCTCCTACAATGAGCAGTTCTTC. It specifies CASSVVGRASSYNEQFF.

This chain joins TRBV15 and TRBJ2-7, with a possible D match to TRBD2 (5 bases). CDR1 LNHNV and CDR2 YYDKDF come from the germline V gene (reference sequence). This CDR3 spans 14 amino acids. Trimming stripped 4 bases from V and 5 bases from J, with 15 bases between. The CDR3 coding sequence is TGTGCCACCAGCAAGAGGGTGATAGGGAACGAGCAGTACTTC. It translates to CATSKRVIGNEQYF. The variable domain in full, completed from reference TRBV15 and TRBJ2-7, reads DAMVIQNPRYQVTQFGKPVTLSCSQTLNHNVMYWYQQKSSQAPKLLFHYYDKDFNNEADTPDNFQSRRPNTSFCFLDIRSPGLGDTAMYLCATSKRVIGNEQYFGPGTRLTVT.

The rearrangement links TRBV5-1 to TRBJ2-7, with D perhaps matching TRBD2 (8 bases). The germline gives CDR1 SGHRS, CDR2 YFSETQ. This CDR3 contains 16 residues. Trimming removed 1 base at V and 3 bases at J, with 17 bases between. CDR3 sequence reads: CASSLTLGRGLYEQYF. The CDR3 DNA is TGCGCCAGCAGCTTGACCCTCGGGAGGGGGCTCTACGAGCAGTACTTC.

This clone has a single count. The CDR3 DNA reads as TGTGCCAGCAGCCTACAGGGCGGGAACACTGAAGCTTTCTTT. Amino acid sequence: CASSLQGGNTEAFF. This chain joins TRBV7-3 and TRBJ1-1, with D perhaps TRBD1 (6 bases). The CDR3 totals 14 residues. The germline CDR1 and CDR2 sequences are SGHTA and FQGTGA. V was pared by 5 bases and J by 1 base, with 11 bases between.

CDR3: CASSYPGGTQYF. CDR3 nucleotides: TGTGCCAGCAGTTACCCAGGGGGCACGCAGTATTTT. The chain is built from TRBV27 and TRBJ2-3, with 8 bases lining up with TRBD1. V was clipped by 4 bases and J by 9 bases; unmatched bases: 3. In germline, CDR1 is MNHEY, CDR2 SMNVEV (reference sequence). This CDR3 has 12 amino acids.

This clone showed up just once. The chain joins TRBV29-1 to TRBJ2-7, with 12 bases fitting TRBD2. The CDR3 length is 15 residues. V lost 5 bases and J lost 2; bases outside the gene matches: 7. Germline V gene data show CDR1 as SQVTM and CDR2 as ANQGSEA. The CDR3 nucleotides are TGCAGCGTTTCTAGCGGGAGGGCCGGTGCCTACGAGCAGTACTTC. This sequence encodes CSVSSGRAGAYEQYF.

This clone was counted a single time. CDR3 amino acids: CASSPPGLAGQETQYF. The CDR3 nucleotides are TGCGCCAGCAGCCCCCCGGGACTAGCGGGGCAAGAGACCCAGTACTTC. The genes are TRBV4-1 and TRBJ2-5; TRBD2 matches at 13 bases. Losses at the gene ends were 4 bases for V and 2 bases for J; bases not matched to a gene: 4. The CDR3 consists of 16 residues. The germline V gene has CDR1 MGHRA and CDR2 YSYEKL.